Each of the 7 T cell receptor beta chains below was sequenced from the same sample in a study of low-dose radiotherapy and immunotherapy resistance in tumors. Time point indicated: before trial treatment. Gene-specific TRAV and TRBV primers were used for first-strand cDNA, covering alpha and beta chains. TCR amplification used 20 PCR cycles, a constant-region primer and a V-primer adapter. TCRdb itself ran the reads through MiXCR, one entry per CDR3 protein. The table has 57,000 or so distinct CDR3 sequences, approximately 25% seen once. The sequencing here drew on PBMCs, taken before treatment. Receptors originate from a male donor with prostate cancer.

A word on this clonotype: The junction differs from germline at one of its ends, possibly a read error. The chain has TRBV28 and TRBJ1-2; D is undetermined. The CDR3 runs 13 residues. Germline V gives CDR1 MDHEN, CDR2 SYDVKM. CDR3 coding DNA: TGTACCAGCACCTTCGGGGATTCGAGAGGCTACACCTTC. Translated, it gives CTSTFGDSRGYTF.

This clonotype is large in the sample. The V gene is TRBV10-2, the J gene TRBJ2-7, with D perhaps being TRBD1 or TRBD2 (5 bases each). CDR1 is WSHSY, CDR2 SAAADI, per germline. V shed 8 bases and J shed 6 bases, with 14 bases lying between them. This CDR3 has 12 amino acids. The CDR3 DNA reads TGCGCCAGCCGGAGGCAGGGCGGCGAGCAGTACTTC. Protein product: CASRRQGGEQYF.

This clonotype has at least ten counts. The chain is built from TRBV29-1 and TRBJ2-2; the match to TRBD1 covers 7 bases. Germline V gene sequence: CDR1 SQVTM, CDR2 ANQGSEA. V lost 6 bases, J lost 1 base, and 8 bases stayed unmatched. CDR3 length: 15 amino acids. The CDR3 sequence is CSVRPGQQNTGELFF. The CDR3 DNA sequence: TGCAGCGTCCGACCGGGACAGCAGAACACCGGGGAGCTGTTTTTT.

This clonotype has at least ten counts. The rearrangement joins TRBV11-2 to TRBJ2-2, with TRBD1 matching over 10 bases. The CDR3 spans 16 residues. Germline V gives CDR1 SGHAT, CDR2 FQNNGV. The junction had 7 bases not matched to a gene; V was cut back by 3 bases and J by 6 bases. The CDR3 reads CASSLSGTGESGELFF. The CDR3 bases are TGTGCCAGCAGCTTGAGCGGGACAGGGGAATCCGGGGAGCTGTTTTTT.

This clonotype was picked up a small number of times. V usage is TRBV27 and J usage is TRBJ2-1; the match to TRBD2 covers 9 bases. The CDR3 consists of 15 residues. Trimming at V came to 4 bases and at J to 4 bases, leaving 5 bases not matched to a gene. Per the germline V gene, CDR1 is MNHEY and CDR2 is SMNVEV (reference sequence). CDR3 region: CASSSLAGGYNEQFF. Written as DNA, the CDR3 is TGTGCCAGCAGTTCTCTGGCGGGAGGGTACAATGAGCAGTTCTTC.

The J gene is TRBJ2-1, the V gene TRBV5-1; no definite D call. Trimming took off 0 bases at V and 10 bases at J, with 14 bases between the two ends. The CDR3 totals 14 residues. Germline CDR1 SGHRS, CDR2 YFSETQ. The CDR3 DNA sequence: TGCGCCAGCAGCTTGGGCAGGAGCTCCTACGAGCAGTTCTTC. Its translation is CASSLGRSSYEQFF.

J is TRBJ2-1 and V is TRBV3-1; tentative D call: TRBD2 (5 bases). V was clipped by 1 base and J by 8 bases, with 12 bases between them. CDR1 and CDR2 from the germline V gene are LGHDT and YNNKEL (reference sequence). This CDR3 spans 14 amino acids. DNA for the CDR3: TGTGCCAGCAGCCAAGGCTTCGGGAAGGATGAGCAGTTCTTC. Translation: CASSQGFGKDEQFF.